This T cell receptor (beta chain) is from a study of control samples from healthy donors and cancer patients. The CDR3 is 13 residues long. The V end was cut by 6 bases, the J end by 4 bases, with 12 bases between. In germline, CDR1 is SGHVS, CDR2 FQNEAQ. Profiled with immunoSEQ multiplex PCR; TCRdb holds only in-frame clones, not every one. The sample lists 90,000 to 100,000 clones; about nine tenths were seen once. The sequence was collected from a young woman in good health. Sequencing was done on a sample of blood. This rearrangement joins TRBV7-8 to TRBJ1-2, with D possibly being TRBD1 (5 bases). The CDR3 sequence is CASSSRDLYGYTF. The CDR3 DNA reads TGTGCCAGCAGTTCCCGGGACCTCTATGGCTACACCTTC.